Below, 12 T cell receptor beta chains from the same sample are listed, as sequenced in a study of identical twins. One entry per CDR3 protein, called by TCRdb with MiXCR from the 5' RACE reads. This table has some 1,700,000 distinct CDR3 sequences, about 32% appearing once. The sample taken for sequencing was cord blood. Every receptor here comes from a newborn girl in good health.

Points on this clonotype: At one end the junction does not follow the germline gene, possibly because of a read error. The chain joins TRBV12-3 or TRBV12-4 to TRBJ2-3; 7 bases match TRBD2. The CDR3 sequence is 16 residues long. The CDR3 sequence is CASSTGAGSSTDAQYF. The CDR3 DNA follows: TGTGCCAGCAGTACCGGAGCGGGGTCTAGCACAGATGCGCAGTATTTT.

V and J are TRBV20-1 and TRBJ1-2; D might be TRBD1 (5 bases). Germline lookup yields CDR1 DFQATT and CDR2 SNEGSKA (reference sequence). The ends were cut back, 0 bases at V and 4 bases at J, with 12 bases in the middle. There are 14 residues in the CDR3. Here the CDR3 DNA reads TGCAGTGCTAGAGATTTAGGACATAGCTATGGCTACACCTTC. Amino acid sequence: CSARDLGHSYGYTF.

This clonotype was detected ten times or more. The CDR3 DNA reads TGCAGCGTTGGACGGAGTAATTCACCCCTCCACTTT. Amino acid sequence: CSVGRSNSPLHF. The rearrangement uses TRBV29-1 and TRBJ1-6; D not resolved. V gave up 4 bases and J gave up 6 bases, with 7 bases separating them. Germline loops: CDR1 SQVTM, CDR2 ANQGSEA. The CDR3 is 12 amino acids.

The rearrangement links TRBV7-2 to TRBJ2-5; the D gene is possibly TRBD2 (5 bases). Germline V CDR1 and CDR2: SGHTA, FQGNSA. With 1 base removed from V and 11 bases from J, the gap between germline ends came to 14 bases. This CDR3 is 13 amino acids long. The CDR3 region is CASSLGLNNEQYF. Written as DNA, the CDR3 is TGTGCCAGCAGCTTAGGACTAAACAATGAGCAGTACTTC.

This clonotype has just a few counts. The chain links TRBV7-2 to TRBJ2-1; D is perhaps TRBD2 (6 bases). The CDR3 spans 15 residues. Trimming took 2 bases from V and 15 from J, leaving 23 bases between them. Per germline, CDR1 SGHTA and CDR2 FQGNSA. CDR3 sequence reads: CASSLSSSYGGTLFF. The CDR3 DNA is TGTGCCAGCAGCTTATCAAGTTCGTATGGAGGGACTCTGTTCTTC. The entire variable domain, with the rest obtained from reference TRBV7-2 and TRBJ2-1, is as follows: GAGVSQSPSNKVTEKGKDVELRCDPISGHTALYWYRQSLGQGLEFLIYFQGNSAPDKSGLPSDRFSAERTGGSVSTLTIQRTQQEDSAVYLCASSLSSSYGGTLFFGPGTRLTVL.

This clonotype has at least ten counts. This chain uses TRBV7-2 with TRBJ2-3; tentatively, D is TRBD2 (6 bases). The CDR3 consists of 14 residues. CDR1 is SGHTA, CDR2 FQGNSA, per germline. V lost 4 bases and J 4 bases, leaving 12 bases between the germline ends. The CDR3 region is CASSSGLSPDTQYF. Written as DNA, the CDR3 is TGTGCCAGCAGCTCCGGACTATCCCCAGATACGCAGTATTTT.

This clonotype was observed a few times. This chain connects TRBV3-1 to TRBJ1-1; a possible D gene is TRBD1 (5 bases). The CDR3 has 14 amino acids. With 2 bases removed from V and 2 bases from J, the gap between germline ends came to 9 bases. In germline, CDR1 is LGHDT, CDR2 YNNKEL (reference sequence). CDR3 DNA: TGTGCCAGCAGCCAACGCTGGGACAACACTGAAGCTTTCTTT. This sequence encodes CASSQRWDNTEAFF.

Only a few counts were recorded for this clonotype. The rearrangement uses TRBV6-6 and TRBJ2-1; 10 positions agree with TRBD2. V gave up 6 bases and J gave up 6 bases; unmatched junction bases: 8. The CDR3 extends over 15 amino acids. Germline V lookup: CDR1 MNHNY, CDR2 SVGAGI (reference sequence). DNA of the CDR3: TGTGCCAGCAGCTGGGGGACTAGCGTCTTCAATGAGCAGTTCTTC. This sequence encodes CASSWGTSVFNEQFF.

The chain has TRBV2 and TRBJ2-5; a possible D gene is TRBD2 (6 bases). The germline V gene encodes CDR1 SNHLY and CDR2 FYNNEI. V lost 0 bases to trimming and J lost 11 bases, with 16 bases between them. The CDR3 consists of 14 residues. The CDR3 reads CASSEALRLVGQYF. CDR3 bases: TGTGCCAGCAGTGAAGCGCTACGACTAGTGGGGCAGTACTTC.

V is TRBV11-2 and J is TRBJ1-3, with D possibly TRBD1 on 6 matching bases. The CDR3 is 15 residues long. CDR1 and CDR2 from the germline V gene are SGHAT and FQNNGV. V shed 2 bases and J shed 0 bases, with 8 bases lying between them. CDR3: CASSLRQASGNTIYF. Written as DNA, the CDR3 is TGTGCCAGCAGCTTAAGACAGGCCTCTGGAAACACCATATATTTT.

V is TRBV20-1 and J is TRBJ2-1, with 14 bases identical to TRBD2. The V and J ends lost 6 bases and 9 bases, in that order; junction bases with no gene match: 7. This CDR3 has 14 residues. Germline V gene sequence: CDR1 DFQATT, CDR2 SNEGSKA (reference sequence). The CDR3 region has the DNA TGCAGTGCCTCGGGACTAGCGGGAGTAGTTGAGCAGTTCTTC. Encoded protein: CSASGLAGVVEQFF.

In its sample, this clonotype was seen once. The conserved final phenylalanine or tryptophan is absent from the CDR3, which likely points to a read error. This chain uses TRBV20-1 with TRBJ2-3, with TRBD2 matching over 10 bases. J lost 1 base, V lost 6 bases, and 7 bases had no gene match. The CDR3 runs 15 residues. Germline-derived CDR1 and CDR2 are DFQATT and SNEGSKA (reference sequence). CDR3 loop: CSATPTSGGTDTQYC. Written as DNA, the CDR3 is TGCAGTGCCACCCCTACTAGCGGGGGCACAGATACGCAGTATTGT.